This entry is about one TCR beta chain. The sample holds many counts of this clonotype. Which antigen it targets is not known. Per-base quality was not reported, and no clone a single base away is much larger than it. V and J are truncated by 1 base and 2 bases respectively, leaving an intervening sequence of 11 bases. From a lookup of the germline V gene (reference sequence), CDR1 and CDR2 are GTSNPN and SVGIG. From the cysteine up to the phenylalanine, the CDR3 has a length of 14 residues. The read is trimmed to its CDR3 DNA, 42 bases read in frame from base 1. Hyperthyroidism patients were newly diagnosed, with disease duration under 2 months, and aged 18 to 65 years. Any patient with an uncontrolled infection, another autoimmune disease, pregnancy or lactation was excluded. Diagnoses relied on clinical symptoms, serum thyroxine and TRAb, thyroid ultrasound and orbital computed tomography. Blood from progressor patients was collected at the time of first diagnosis with hyperthyroidism, before any ophthalmopathy symptoms had appeared. PBMCs were isolated from about 9.2 ml of fresh peripheral blood by Ficoll-Paque density gradient centrifugation. Progressor patients were defined as those initially diagnosed with Graves' hyperthyroidism in whom ophthalmopathy developed during follow-up. Total RNA was extracted using Trizol reagent, and RNA quality was assessed on an Agilent 2100 Bioanalyzer.

Amplification of TCR beta CDR3 regions was carried out from RNA transcripts. For the first round of RT-PCR on the TCR CDR3, the HTBI primer set was used together with the Qiagen OneStep RT-PCR kit. The libraries were constructed in a second round of multiplex PCR and then size-selected and purified. Libraries were sequenced paired-end with 100 bp reads on an Illumina HiSeq2000. Concerning the study's data processing: SOAPnuke was used to process the raw data, throwing out any read that contained adapters or uncalled bases, had a mean Phred below 15, or lacked an exact constant-primer or identifier match. High-quality paired reads were merged using COPE v1.2.5, and each unique nucleotide sequence was defined as a clonotype. Clonotypes were aligned to IMGT TRBV, TRBD and TRBJ reference segments using MiTCR v1.1. Only V-J combinations with frequency above 0.0001, covering 99% to 99.2% of repertoires, were analysed. The TCS score was defined as the ratio of F50 (clonal expansion) to E x V (chaos), calculated using BLOSUM62-based TCRdist between CDR3 peptides within each V-J. Welch's t-statistics and random forest reduced just over 500 V-J features to some 14, which were used in a naive Bayes classifier (R e1071). TCRdb redid the processing of the public reads, applying fastp at Q25 and MiXCR, and retained in-frame beta chains. Identical CDR3 proteins give one entry, which carries the most common genes and DNA. TCRdb, rather than the study authors, made the V and J calls. A total of 350,000 or so distinct CDR3 sequences appear in this sample, 15% to 20% of them only once. Roughly 35% of the sample is held by the ten biggest clonotypes.

This sample is part of a study of T cells in Graves' hyperthyroidism and ophthalmopathy (dated by TCRdb to between 2018 and 2020). A note on the overall study: Peripheral blood was collected at initial diagnosis, before any treatment. Once sampling was done, hyperthyroidism patients were given methimazole at a starting dose of 30 mg daily, whereas ophthalmopathy patients were given high-dose intravenous methylprednisolone. The 90 to 100 discovery patients were randomly divided into training and test sets at a 7:3 ratio. An independent validation cohort of fewer than 20 hyperthyroidism patients and over 15 patients who later progressed to ophthalmopathy tested prospective prediction of ophthalmopathy. A discovery cohort of around 98 patients, about 40 with Graves' ophthalmopathy and about 60 with stable Graves' hyperthyroidism, was used to find distinguishing TCR V-J signatures. In about 6 Graves' hyperthyroidism patients, the study also compared T-cell repertoires from thyroid tissue with T-cell repertoires from blood. The paper describes TCR Vbeta CDR3 sequencing of fewer than 150 peripheral blood samples, made up of about 40 ophthalmopathy patients, some 76 hyperthyroidism patients and 17 progressor patients.

Paper-wide results and their limitations: Ophthalmopathy was separated from stable hyperthyroidism by a 13 V-J signature model, with around 90% sensitivity and approximately 84% specificity obtained in cross-validation and 80%/75% obtained in testing. Most expanded thyroid clonotypes (frequency above 0.001) were also detected in blood, suggesting blood repertoires may reflect thyroid immune responses. In validation, the model predicted progression to ophthalmopathy a median of approximately 6.6 months before onset, with over 55% sensitivity and almost 75% specificity. No statistical method was used to set the sample size in advance, and investigators knew the group allocation.

This sequence was found in a woman aged 25 to 39 with Graves' hyperthyroidism that later progressed to Graves' ophthalmopathy. The V gene is TRBV30 and the J gene is TRBJ2-5, and possibly TRBD1, on 6 matching bases. The sample taken for sequencing was blood. At the DNA level, the sequence is TGTGCCTGGAGTGGCACAGGGTTTCAAGAGACCCAGTACTTC. Translated, it gives CAWSGTGFQETQYF.